This TCR beta chain is drawn from a study of blood T cell repertoires in COVID-19. Some clones are missing from TCRdb's copy, which holds only in-frame ones; the method was immunoSEQ multiplex PCR. The sample records roughly 300,000 clones, more than 85% being singletons. With 4 bases removed from V and 1 base from J, the gap between germline ends came to 11 bases. Germline V CDR1 and CDR2: SGHKS, YYEKEE (reference sequence). This CDR3 is built from 14 residues. Sequences were obtained from PBMCs or T cells enriched from blood (not recorded which). This sequence joins TRBV5-5 and TRBJ1-2; D might be TRBD1 (5 bases). The clonotype was recovered from a woman aged 25-40 years who had recovered from COVID-19. This CDR3 is CASSQAGLNYGYTF. The CDR3 coding sequence is TGTGCCAGCAGCCAGGCAGGGCTTAACTATGGCTACACCTTC.